Following are 15 T cell receptor beta chains from one sample sequenced in a study of control samples from healthy donors and cancer patients (dated by TCRdb to 2018 to 2021). The receptor library was made with the immunoSEQ multiplex PCR assay. TCRdb took this table from immuneACCESS and kept in-frame rearrangements with V and J called. Such tables lack part of the clones; where checked against another copy, unresolved V genes explain under half of the gap, and the rest is unexplained. This sample is represented by roughly 130,000 clones; approximately 89% of them were singletons. The ten largest clones take up more than 6.5% of the sample. The specimen was blood. These receptors came from a man aged 18 to 35 in good health.

This sequence joins TRBV5-5 and TRBJ1-1; no reliable D call. Germline V gene sequence: CDR1 SGHKS, CDR2 YYEKEE (reference sequence). The length of the CDR3 is 12 residues. Trimming removed 4 bases at V and 0 bases at J, with 4 bases between. The CDR3 DNA sequence: TGTGCCAGCAGCCTAATGAACACTGAAGCTTTCTTT. It encodes CASSLMNTEAFF.

Worth noting for this clone: Other nucleotide sequences in the sample specify the same CDR3. The chain joins TRBV11-2 to TRBJ2-4; D not certain. The CDR3 loop spans 12 amino acids. Germline V lookup: CDR1 SGHAT, CDR2 FQNNGV. Trimming removed 3 bases at V and 9 bases at J, with 9 bases between. In DNA, the CDR3 is TGTGCCAGCAGCTTTGACGGATCCATTCAGTACTTC. Translating gives CASSFDGSIQYF.

As to this clone: Other DNA sequences of this sample code for an identical CDR3. V is TRBV5-8 and J is TRBJ2-3; 10 bases map to TRBD2. This CDR3 region has 19 residues. Trimming at V came to 4 bases and at J to 1 base, leaving 15 bases not matched to a gene. The V gene's germline CDR1 is SGHTS and CDR2 YDEGEE. The CDR3 coding sequence is TGTGCCAGCAGCCTCGGTTGGCTAGCGGGGGCAATTCGCACAGATACGCAGTATTTT. It is translated as CASSLGWLAGAIRTDTQYF.

The chain is built from TRBV5-4 and TRBJ2-4, with unresolved D. V was trimmed by 1 base and J by 0 bases, leaving 5 bases between them. The germline V gene encodes CDR1 SGHNT and CDR2 YYREEE (reference sequence). This CDR3 has 14 amino acids. The CDR3 DNA follows: TGTGCCAGCAGCTTGTGGCTAGCCAAAAACATTCAGTACTTC. This codes for CASSLWLAKNIQYF.

CDR3 region: CASSLGGNYGYTF. CDR3 coding DNA: TGTGCCAGCAGTTTAGGGGGTAACTATGGCTACACCTTC. The chain uses TRBV27 and TRBJ1-2; TRBD1 might be the D (5 bases). V was clipped by 2 bases and J by 1 base, with 5 bases between them. Germline CDR1 MNHEY, CDR2 SMNVEV (reference sequence). The CDR3 spans 13 residues.

The chain recombines TRBV7-2 with TRBJ1-1; unclear D gene. Per germline, CDR1 SGHTA and CDR2 FQGNSA. The CDR3 covers 15 residues. V dropped 5 bases and J dropped 1 base, with 14 bases sitting between them. CDR3 protein: CASSPNGLSNTEAFF. CDR3 coding DNA: TGTGCCAGCAGCCCAAATGGACTGTCGAACACTGAAGCTTTCTTT.

This chain links TRBV15 with TRBJ2-7; 8 bases agree with TRBD1. Germline V lookup: CDR1 LNHNV, CDR2 YYDKDF (reference sequence). The CDR3 contains 15 residues. With 6 bases clipped from V and 5 bases from J, the junction kept 12 bases outside the gene matches. CDR3 in DNA: TGTGCCACCAGTAGTACCCCGACAGGGGCCCACGAGCAGTACTTC. It encodes CATSSTPTGAHEQYF.

The V gene is TRBV7-9, the J gene TRBJ2-5; TRBD2 matches at 9 bases. Germline loops: CDR1 SEHNR, CDR2 FQNEAQ (reference sequence). The CDR3 runs 16 residues. V shed 4 bases and J 4 bases; nucleotides not matched to a gene: 10. CDR3 protein: CASSSLGAGGRETQYF. The CDR3 DNA is TGTGCCAGCAGCTCCCTCGGAGCGGGGGGCCGAGAGACCCAGTACTTC.

The V gene is TRBV5-1, the J gene TRBJ2-7; 8 nucleotides match TRBD1. The CDR3 contains 15 residues. J lost 5 bases, V lost 1 base, and 8 bases had no gene match. Germline CDR1 and CDR2: SGHRS and YFSETQ. The CDR3 loop reads CASSLLAGGGDEQYF. The CDR3 bases are TGCGCCAGCAGCTTGTTGGCAGGGGGCGGAGACGAGCAGTACTTC.

The chain couples TRBV5-5 to TRBJ2-3; D remains unclear. Trimming cost V 0 bases and J 5 bases, with 10 bases left between them. This CDR3 spans 14 amino acids. Germline V gene lookup returns CDR1 SGHKS and CDR2 YYEKEE (reference sequence). The CDR3 spells CASSLGQVVDTQYF. CDR3 nucleotide sequence: TGTGCCAGCAGCTTGGGGCAGGTAGTAGATACGCAGTATTTT.

This chain uses TRBV4-1 with TRBJ2-7, with D perhaps given as TRBD1 or TRBD2 (5 bases each). Germline-derived CDR1 and CDR2 are MGHRA and YSYEKL. CDR3 size: 15 residues. V dropped 3 bases and J dropped 2 bases, with 14 bases sitting between them. Here the CDR3 reads CASSQALTGPYEQYF. The CDR3 bases are TGCGCCAGCAGCCAGGCTCTGACGGGGCCCTACGAGCAGTACTTC.

The chain couples TRBV11-2 to TRBJ1-2, with a weak D call TRBD1 (6 bases). The CDR3 length is 18 residues. Trimming stripped 4 bases from V and 1 base from J, with 22 bases between. Germline loops: CDR1 SGHAT, CDR2 FQNNGV. This CDR3 is CASSSILRRGAHNYGYTF. The CDR3 DNA follows: TGTGCCAGCAGCTCTATACTTAGAAGGGGGGCACATAACTATGGCTACACCTTC.

The chain combines TRBV10-3 with TRBJ2-3; the D gene is possibly TRBD1 (6 bases). Germline V gene lookup returns CDR1 ENHRY and CDR2 SYGVKD. CDR3 length: 14 amino acids. V lost 10 bases and J lost 7, with 21 bases in between. This CDR3 reads CATRDNEGYNTQYF. The CDR3 DNA follows: TGTGCCACCCGGGACAATGAAGGATATAATACGCAGTATTTT.

The V gene is TRBV4-2, the J gene TRBJ1-2; a possible D gene is TRBD1 (6 bases). The CDR3 has 15 residues. The germline CDR1 and CDR2 sequences are LGHNA and YNFKEQ. V lost 0 bases and J 2 bases, leaving 10 bases between the germline ends. The CDR3 sequence is CASSQDRGRNYGYTF. The CDR3 DNA reads TGTGCCAGCAGCCAAGATCGGGGGCGGAACTATGGCTACACCTTC.

This clone was observed a single time. The chain joins TRBV3-1 (or the pseudogene TRBV3-2) to TRBJ2-2, with a weak D call TRBD2 (7 bases). The V and J ends lost 0 bases and 7 bases respectively, with 15 bases between them. Germline loops: CDR1 LGHDT, CDR2 YNNKEL (reference sequence). This CDR3 contains 16 residues. The CDR3 loop reads CASSQEAGGRDGELFF. The CDR3 region has the DNA TGTGCCAGCAGCCAAGAGGCCGGGGGGCGGGACGGGGAGCTGTTTTTT.